Shown below are 18 T cell receptor beta chains from a single sample sequenced in a study of shared clonotypes between healthy human individuals. The table came from immunoSEQ multiplex PCR; TCRdb's copy has only in-frame clones and leaves some out. The sample comprises about 1 million clones, under 80% of which are singletons, and about 1.5% rests with the top ten. Input material: memory CD4+ T cells sorted from blood. Documented subset: CD45RA-negative fraction. The receptors originated from a man in his late teens or twenties in good health.

The chain employs TRBV27 and TRBJ1-2, with TRBD1 matching 7 bases. This CDR3 has 15 amino acids. Looked up from germline, CDR1 is MNHEY and CDR2 is SMNVEV (reference sequence). J gave up 10 bases and V 0 bases, and 11 bases lay outside the gene matches. CDR3 bases: TGTGCCAGCAGTTTATCCAGGGCCGGTGACAGGGACTACACCTTC. Protein sequence: CASSLSRAGDRDYTF.

The rearrangement joins TRBV6-1 to TRBJ2-5, with D maybe TRBD2 (5 bases). Germline assignment: CDR1 MNHNS and CDR2 SASEGT. Between the trimmed V and J ends, which lost 2 bases and 5 bases, there was a span of 15 bases. This CDR3 has 15 amino acids. CDR3 sequence reads: CASSETDWAGETQYF. CDR3 bases: TGTGCCAGCAGTGAAACGGACTGGGCTGGGGAGACCCAGTACTTC.

The rearrangement links TRBV2 to TRBJ1-5; D not certain. This CDR3 contains 15 residues. Germline V gene data show CDR1 as SNHLY and CDR2 as FYNNEI. V shed 6 bases and J shed 6 bases, with 18 bases lying between them. CDR3 DNA sequence: TGTGCCAGCAGCAAGTCGGCCCGGGGTTTTCAGCCCCAGCATTTT. This codes for CASSKSARGFQPQHF.

As DNA, the CDR3 is TGTGCCAGCAGTGAAGCGGCGGCGACGTGGTATGAGCAGTTCTTC. Protein: CASSEAAATWYEQFF. The V call is TRBV6-1, the J call TRBJ2-1; D is unclear. Germline CDR1 is MNHNS and CDR2 is SASEGT. Trimming took off 0 bases at V and 8 bases at J, with 14 bases between the two ends. The CDR3 is 15 amino acids.

On this clone itself: With a much larger clone just one base away, this may be a read error. This sample also contains other DNA sequences that code for the same CDR3. The V call is TRBV5-1, the J call TRBJ1-4; possibly TRBD1 for D (5 bases). V gave up 4 bases and J gave up 1 base, with 8 bases separating them. The CDR3 is made up of 14 amino acids. Germline V gene data show CDR1 as SGHRS and CDR2 as YFSETQ. In DNA, the CDR3 is TGCGCCAGCAGCCCCGGGGGAACTAATGAAAAACTGTTTTTT. This sequence encodes CASSPGGTNEKLFF. Filled out from reference TRBV5-1 and TRBJ1-4, the complete variable domain reads KAGVTQTPRYLIKTRGQQVTLSCSPISGHRSVSWYQQTPGQGLQFLFEYFSETQRNKGNFPGRFSGRQFSNSRSEMNVSTLELGDSALYLCASSPGGTNEKLFFGSGTQLSVL.

Notes on this clone: This is likely an artifact of a read error, given a far larger clone one base away. Other DNA sequences in this specimen translate into the identical CDR3. The V call is TRBV9, the J call TRBJ2-6, with D perhaps TRBD2 (5 bases). The CDR3 is made up of 16 amino acids. Germline V gene data show CDR1 as SGDLS and CDR2 as YYNGEE. In nucleotides, the CDR3 is TGTGCCAGCAGCGCCCTGCCTAGCTCTGGAGCCAACGTCCTGACTTTC. Its protein product is CASSALPSSGANVLTF. Full variable domain (rest looked up from reference TRBV9 and TRBJ2-6): DSGVTQTPKHLITATGQRVTLRCSPRSGDLSVYWYQQSLDQGLQFLIQYYNGEERAKGNILERFSAQQFPDLHSELNLSSLELGDSALYFCASSALPSSGANVLTFGAGSRLTVL.

The rearrangement joins TRBV10-1 to TRBJ2-1, with 7 bases identical to TRBD2. CDR1 is WNHNN and CDR2 is SYGVQD in the germline V gene (reference sequence). V lost 2 bases to trimming and J lost 5 bases; unmatched junction nucleotides: 3. This CDR3 is 14 amino acids long. The CDR3 DNA sequence: TGCGCCAGCAGTGAGACTAGCGAACACAATGAGCAGTTCTTC. This translates into CASSETSEHNEQFF.

This clone was observed a few times. In the same sample, other DNA sequences code for this CDR3. The CDR3 loop reads CASSLDGYYEQYF. In DNA form, the CDR3 reads TGTGCCAGCAGCTTGGACGGTTACTACGAGCAGTACTTC. The chain recombines TRBV5-4 with TRBJ2-7; no reliable D call. V was clipped by 0 bases and J by 3 bases, with 7 bases between them. CDR3 length: 13 amino acids. The V gene's germline CDR1 is SGHNT and CDR2 YYREEE (reference sequence).

J is TRBJ2-3 and V is TRBV29-1, with 8 bases identical to TRBD2. The CDR3 covers 15 residues. The V segment lost 4 bases and the J segment 0 bases; nucleotides outside the gene matches: 6. CDR1 SQVTM and CDR2 ANQGSEA come from the germline V gene. The DNA for the CDR3 is TGCAGCGTTGTAAAAAGCGGGGGAAGCACAGATACGCAGTATTTT. This encodes CSVVKSGGSTDTQYF.

This clone was observed a few times. The V and J genes are TRBV10-3 and TRBJ2-3; D call uncertain. From germline, CDR1 is ENHRY and CDR2 SYGVKD. V was cut by 11 bases and J by 3 bases, with 9 bases left in between. CDR3 length equals 11 residues. CDR3 nucleotides: TGTGCCTCACAGCAGACAGATACGCAGTATTTT. This translates into CASQQTDTQYF.

Turning to this clone: Given a much more abundant clone one base away, this may be a read error. The same CDR3 can be traced to other DNA sequences in this sample. The genes are TRBV7-2 and TRBJ1-1; D is unresolved. V was clipped by 3 bases and J by 1 base, with 6 bases between them. Germline V lookup: CDR1 SGHTA, CDR2 FQGNSA. CDR3 length equals 13 residues. CDR3 sequence (DNA): TGTGCCAGCAGCTTGCAGGAGAACACTGAAGCTTTCTTT. As protein: CASSLQENTEAFF.

The genes are TRBV30 and TRBJ2-5; D remains ambiguous. The V end lost 8 bases, the J end lost 5 bases, and 15 bases lay between the germline ends. CDR3 size: 12 residues. CDR1 GTSNPN and CDR2 SVGIG come from the germline V gene (reference sequence). This CDR3 reads CAGSSSGETQYF. As DNA, the CDR3 is TGTGCCGGATCCAGTTCCGGGGAGACCCAGTACTTC.

This clone has a handful of counts. The chain recombines TRBV5-1 with TRBJ1-1, with 10 bases aligning to TRBD1. CDR1 SGHRS and CDR2 YFSETQ come from the germline V gene. V gave up 3 bases and J gave up 1 base; unmatched junction bases: 6. This CDR3 contains 16 residues. The CDR3 bases are TGCGCCAGCAGCTACAGACAGGGGGCGCGGAACACTGAAGCTTTCTTT. Its protein product is CASSYRQGARNTEAFF.

The genes are TRBV12-1 and TRBJ2-1. TRBV12-1 counts as a pseudogene. The CDR3 sequence is 16 residues long. The CDR3 DNA sequence: TGTGCCAGCAGCTTTGCGCCCAGCCTCTCCTACAATGAGCAGTTCTTC. Encoded protein: CASSFAPSLSYNEQFF.

The chain uses TRBV19 and TRBJ2-1, with D unclear. Germline V gives CDR1 LNHDA, CDR2 SQIVND (reference sequence). V shed 5 bases and J shed 9 bases, with 14 bases lying between them. The CDR3 loop spans 13 amino acids. CDR3: CASSLGTWGEQFF. CDR3 in DNA: TGTGCCAGTAGTTTGGGTACCTGGGGTGAGCAGTTCTTC.

V is TRBV5-4 and J is TRBJ1-4, with D possibly being TRBD1 (5 bases). V was trimmed by 5 bases and J by 8 bases, leaving 19 bases between them. From germline, CDR1 is SGHNT and CDR2 YYREEE (reference sequence). There are 15 residues in the CDR3. As DNA, the CDR3 is TGTGCCAGCAGACCCTCTGGACACCCCGGAGAAAAACTGTTTTTT. It is translated as CASRPSGHPGEKLFF. Full variable domain (rest looked up from reference TRBV5-4 and TRBJ1-4): ETGVTQSPTHLIKTRGQQVTLRCSSQSGHNTVSWYQQALGQGPQFIFQYYREEENGRGNFPPRFSGLQFPNYSSELNVNALELDDSALYLCASRPSGHPGEKLFFGSGTQLSVL.

J is TRBJ1-1 and V is TRBV6-5; no clear D. The CDR3 is made up of 14 amino acids. In germline, CDR1 is MNHEY, CDR2 SVGAGI. Deletions cut 7 bases from V and 1 base from J, with 13 bases between. The DNA of the CDR3 is TGTGCCAGCACCACCCGGAGGGAGAACACTGAAGCTTTCTTT. This gives the protein CASTTRRENTEAFF.

The rearrangement uses TRBV10-3 and TRBJ1-3; D remains ambiguous. This CDR3 is built from 13 residues. The V and J ends lost 1 base and 7 bases respectively, with 8 bases between them. CDR1 and CDR2 from the germline V gene are ENHRY and SYGVKD. This CDR3 reads CAISELTGNTIYF. DNA for the CDR3: TGTGCCATCAGTGAGTTGACCGGGAACACCATATATTTT.